This T cell receptor (beta chain) was observed in a study of T cells after yellow fever vaccination. Study details: Any fraction with a low cell number was prepared using SMART-Seq v4 Ultra Low Input.

This clonotype was seen repeatedly, ten times or more. The antigen is undetermined. Study-level results: Detected again after the booster were most primary-vaccination clones, at 96% CD4 and approximately 85% CD8. There was a small share of clonotypes that showed up in both the CD4 and CD8 compartments.

5'RACE template switching generated TCR cDNA, adding a universal primer site and UMIs. TCRdb used MiXCR to reprocess the 5' RACE reads, holding one entry per CDR3 protein. The sample has 300,000 to 350,000 distinct CDR3 sequences; 3.5% to 5% are singletons. The sequence derives from a man between 18 and 35 years old who received the YFV17D yellow fever vaccine. The starting material was PBMCs, obtained 15 days after the yellow fever booster vaccination.

The CDR3 loop is CAISEVGSEQYF. CDR3 bases: TGTGCCATCAGTGAAGTGGGTAGCGAGCAGTACTTC. The rearrangement links TRBV10-3 to TRBJ2-7; no firm D call. The length of the CDR3 is 12 residues. The V gene lost 3 bases and the J gene lost 6 bases, with 9 bases spanning the gap. The germline V gene has CDR1 ENHRY and CDR2 SYGVKD.